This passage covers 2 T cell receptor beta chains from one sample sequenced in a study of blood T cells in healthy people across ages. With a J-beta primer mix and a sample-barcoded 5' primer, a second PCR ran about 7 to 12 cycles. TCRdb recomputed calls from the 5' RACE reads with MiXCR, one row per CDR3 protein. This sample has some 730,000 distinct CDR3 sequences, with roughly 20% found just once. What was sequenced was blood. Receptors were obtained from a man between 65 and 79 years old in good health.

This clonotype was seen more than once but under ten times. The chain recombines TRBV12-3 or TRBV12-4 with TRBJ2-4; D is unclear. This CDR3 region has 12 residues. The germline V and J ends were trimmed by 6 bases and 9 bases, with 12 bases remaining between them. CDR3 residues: CASSPSERIQYF. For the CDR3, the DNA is TGTGCCAGCAGCCCCTCCGAGCGCATTCAGTACTTC.

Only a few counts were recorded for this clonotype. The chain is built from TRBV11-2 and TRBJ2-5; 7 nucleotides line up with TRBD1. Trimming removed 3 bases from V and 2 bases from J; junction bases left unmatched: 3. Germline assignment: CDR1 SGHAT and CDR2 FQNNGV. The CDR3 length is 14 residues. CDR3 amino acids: CASSFDRVQETQYF. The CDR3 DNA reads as TGTGCCAGCAGCTTTGACAGGGTACAAGAGACCCAGTACTTC.